Below, 4 T cell receptor beta chains from the same sample are listed, as sequenced in a study of T-cell reconstitution after alpha-beta-depleted transplantation in children. Unique molecular identifiers were incorporated during preparation of the TCRbeta library. TCRdb re-analysed the PCR reads in MiXCR, keeping a single row per CDR3 protein. The table includes about 640,000 distinct CDR3 sequences, over 15% detected once. Sample: PBMCs from the stem cell graft donor, taken from the stem cell graft. These receptors were collected from a human donor who donated a stem cell graft to a child with acute myeloid leukemia.

In this sample, this clonotype turned up many times. The genes are TRBV20-1 and TRBJ2-5; D is undetermined. CDR1 is DFQATT and CDR2 is SNEGSKA in the germline V gene (reference sequence). The CDR3 is made up of 13 amino acids. V was pared by 5 bases and J by 1 base, with 11 bases between. CDR3 in amino acids: CSAPALIQETQYF. CDR3 bases: TGCAGTGCTCCCGCCTTGATCCAAGAGACCCAGTACTTC.

The gene calls are TRBV6-5 and TRBJ2-2; maybe TRBD1 (6 bases). Germline-derived CDR1 and CDR2 are MNHEY and SVGAGI. This CDR3 region has 19 residues. V was shortened by 2 bases and J by 3 bases, with 22 bases between the two germline ends. CDR3 bases: TGTGCCAGCAGTTACATTTGGTCCTCTTGGGGGCCGGACACCGGGGAGCTGTTTTTT. Translation: CASSYIWSSWGPDTGELFF.

This clonotype was counted many times. V usage is TRBV5-1 and J usage is TRBJ1-2, with D tentatively TRBD1 (5 bases). Trimming took 4 bases from V and 4 from J, leaving 11 bases between them. The CDR3 is 13 amino acids. Germline V lookup: CDR1 SGHRS, CDR2 YFSETQ. CDR3 sequence: CASSTGEGYGYTF. DNA for the CDR3: TGCGCCAGCAGCACGGGGGAAGGCTATGGCTACACCTTC. The full variable domain, in which reference TRBV5-1 and TRBJ1-2 provide the parts outside the CDR3, is KAGVTQTPRYLIKTRGQQVTLSCSPISGHRSVSWYQQTPGQGLQFLFEYFSETQRNKGNFPGRFSGRQFSNSRSEMNVSTLELGDSALYLCASSTGEGYGYTFGSGTRLTVV.

This clonotype showed up many times. The chain is built from TRBV7-2 and TRBJ2-7; the match to TRBD2 covers 14 bases. V shed 6 bases and J 5 bases; nucleotides not matched to a gene: 9. CDR3 length: 16 amino acids. Per the germline V gene, CDR1 is SGHTA and CDR2 is FQGNSA. Written as DNA, the CDR3 is TGTGCCAGCAGTCTGAGGACTAGCGGGGGGCTTAACGAGCAGTACTTC. Its protein product is CASSLRTSGGLNEQYF.